The clone carrying this T cell receptor (beta chain) came up a few times. With a J-beta primer mix and a sample-barcoded 5' primer, a second PCR ran 7 to 11 cycles. TCRdb processed the 5' RACE reads anew with MiXCR; each CDR3 protein has one entry. The data show 700,000 to 1,000,000 distinct CDR3 sequences, approximately 48% seen once. The CDR3 is 16 residues long. The germline V gene has CDR1 MGHRA and CDR2 YSYEKL. V dropped 3 bases and J dropped 5; count of bases not matched to a gene: 10. The data belong to a study of blood T cells in healthy people across ages. Sequencing was carried out using blood. This TCR was recovered from a man between 60 and 75 years old in good health. This chain links TRBV4-1 with TRBJ2-5, with 9 bases lining up with TRBD1. The CDR3 DNA reads as TGCGCCAGCAGCCAGACCCCGGGACAGGGTGGGGAGACCCAGTACTTC. As protein: CASSQTPGQGGETQYF.